The T cell receptor (beta chain) described here comes from a study of blood T cell repertoires in COVID-19. Clinical histories supplied by participants themselves formed the basis of cohort assignment. CDR3 length equals 15 residues. V lost 5 bases, J lost 2 bases, and 16 bases lay in between. The V gene's germline CDR1 is SGHVS and CDR2 FQNEAQ. This table comes from immunoSEQ multiplex PCR, and its TCRdb copy is limited to in-frame clones, with some not included. The table lists 250,000 to 300,000 clones, 75% to 95% of them singletons. The sample comprised PBMCs or T cells enriched from blood (not recorded which). This receptor was identified in a woman aged 25 to 39 who had recovered from COVID-19. The genes are TRBV7-8 and TRBJ2-7, with D maybe TRBD2 (6 bases). The CDR3 DNA reads as TGTGCCAGCAGCCGAGACGGGACTGGAGCCTACGAGCAGTACTTC. Translation gives CASSRDGTGAYEQYF.